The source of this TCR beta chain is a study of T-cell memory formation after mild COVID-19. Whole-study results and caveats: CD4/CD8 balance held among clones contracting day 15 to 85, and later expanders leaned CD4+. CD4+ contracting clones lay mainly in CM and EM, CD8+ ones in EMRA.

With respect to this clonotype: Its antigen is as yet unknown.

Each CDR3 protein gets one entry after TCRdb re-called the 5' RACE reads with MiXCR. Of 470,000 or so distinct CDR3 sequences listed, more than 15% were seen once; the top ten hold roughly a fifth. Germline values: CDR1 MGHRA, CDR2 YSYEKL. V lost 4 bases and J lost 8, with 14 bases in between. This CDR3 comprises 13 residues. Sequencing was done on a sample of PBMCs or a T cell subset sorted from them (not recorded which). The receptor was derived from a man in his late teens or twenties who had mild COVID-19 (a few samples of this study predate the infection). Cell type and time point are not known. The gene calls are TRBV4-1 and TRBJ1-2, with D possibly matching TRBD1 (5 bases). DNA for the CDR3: TGCGCCAGCAGCCCCGGGACCTACGGAGGCTACACCTTC. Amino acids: CASSPGTYGGYTF.